The 26 T cell receptor beta chains in this list originate from one sample, sequenced in a study of T cells in Graves' hyperthyroidism and ophthalmopathy. The source material, RNA transcripts, was used to amplify TCR beta CDR3 regions. In the first-round RT-PCR of the TCR CDR3, the HTBI primer set was used. TCRdb re-called the multiplex PCR reads through MiXCR, storing one row per CDR3 protein. The profile shows some 400,000 distinct CDR3 sequences, about 13% of them singletons. Sequencing was carried out using blood. These receptors were obtained from a man aged 25-45 years with Graves' hyperthyroidism that later progressed to Graves' ophthalmopathy.

This clonotype was picked up many times. The chain couples TRBV28 to TRBJ1-5, with D maybe TRBD1 (5 bases). CDR3 length: 16 amino acids. Trimming took off 3 bases at V and 1 base at J, with 13 bases between the two ends. The V gene's germline CDR1 is MDHEN and CDR2 SYDVKM. For the CDR3, the DNA is TGTGCCAGCAGTTTGAGGGGCCTGCGGAGCAATCAGCCCCAGCATTTT. Translation: CASSLRGLRSNQPQHF. The full variable domain, rest sourced from reference TRBV28 and TRBJ1-5, is DVKVTQSSRYLVKRTGEKVFLECVQDMDHENMFWYRQDPGLGLRLIYFSYDVKMKEKGDIPEGYSVSREKKERFSLILESASTNQTSMYLCASSLRGLRSNQPQHFGDGTRLSIL.

V gene TRBV6-1 combines with J gene TRBJ2-1; 7 nucleotides align to TRBD1. V lost 6 bases and J lost 10; bases outside the gene matches: 6. The CDR3 is 12 residues long. CDR1 MNHNS and CDR2 SASEGT come from the germline V gene. Here the CDR3 reads CASSLDRVEQFF. The CDR3 coding sequence is TGTGCCAGCAGCCTCGACAGGGTGGAGCAGTTCTTC.

This clonotype came up many times. As DNA, the CDR3 is TGTGCCAGCAGTGACTTGGCGAATGAAAAACTGTTTTTT. This encodes CASSDLANEKLFF. This chain joins TRBV2 and TRBJ1-4; unclear D gene. The length of the CDR3 is 13 residues. Trimming pared 3 bases from V and 5 bases from J, leaving 7 bases between. Germline V gives CDR1 SNHLY, CDR2 FYNNEI.

This clonotype was found many times. The chain joins TRBV7-9 to TRBJ2-5, with a tentative D call TRBD1 (6 bases). Germline V CDR1 and CDR2: SEHNR, FQNEAQ (reference sequence). Trimming cost V 4 bases and J 2 bases, with 11 bases left between them. This CDR3 spans 14 amino acids. The CDR3 DNA reads as TGTGCCAGCAGCTCGCAGGGGAGTCAAGAGACCCAGTACTTC. Its translation: CASSSQGSQETQYF.

This clonotype was observed a handful of times. The V call is TRBV12-3 or TRBV12-4, the J call TRBJ2-7; possibly TRBD1 or TRBD2 for D (6 bases each). The CDR3 contains 15 residues. V was pared by 3 bases and J by 0 bases, with 12 bases between. The CDR3 DNA sequence: TGTGCCAGCAGTTTCGGAGGGGGTGGCTCCTACGAGCAGTACTTC. Protein: CASSFGGGGSYEQYF.

The chain has TRBV19 and TRBJ2-2, with 9 bases aligning to TRBD2. Germline V lookup: CDR1 LNHDA, CDR2 SQIVND (reference sequence). CDR3 length: 16 residues. The junction had 9 bases not matched to a gene; V was cut back by 5 bases and J by 5 bases. The CDR3 DNA reads as TGTGCCAGTAGTGAGGTTGCGGGGGGGCGTACCGGGGAGCTGTTTTTT. Protein: CASSEVAGGRTGELFF.

This clonotype was counted ten times or more. The V and J genes are TRBV6-2 or TRBV6-3 and TRBJ1-5; D gene ambiguous. V gave up 0 bases and J gave up 0 bases, with 9 bases separating them. Germline V gene lookup returns CDR1 MNHEY and CDR2 SVGEGT. This CDR3 spans 16 amino acids. The CDR3 DNA is TGTGCCAGCAGTTACTCGAGAGTATATAGCAATCAGCCCCAGCATTTT. It codes for CASSYSRVYSNQPQHF.

The gene calls are TRBV4-1 and TRBJ1-1; no clear D gene. CDR3 length: 15 residues. CDR1 and CDR2 (germline): MGHRA, YSYEKL. The V end lost 1 base, the J end lost 4 bases, and 13 bases lay between the germline ends. The CDR3 protein is CASSQAPGRSTEAFF. The DNA for the CDR3 is TGCGCCAGCAGCCAAGCCCCGGGGAGGTCCACTGAAGCTTTCTTT.

This clonotype showed up just a few times. The rearrangement joins TRBV28 to TRBJ1-5; D possibly corresponds to TRBD1 (5 bases). The CDR3 is 14 residues long. Germline lookup yields CDR1 MDHEN and CDR2 SYDVKM. Trimming pared 7 bases from V and 7 bases from J, leaving 17 bases between. CDR3 sequence reads: CASMGQLFKQPQHF. The CDR3 nucleotides read TGTGCCAGCATGGGGCAGTTGTTCAAGCAGCCCCAGCATTTT.

This clonotype was observed at least ten times. The V call is TRBV20-1, the J call TRBJ2-3; 8 bases match TRBD2. The CDR3 consists of 15 residues. The germline V gene has CDR1 DFQATT and CDR2 SNEGSKA (reference sequence). The V gene end was trimmed by 6 bases and the J gene end by 1 base; junction bases not matched to a gene: 9. The DNA for the CDR3 is TGCAGTGCCCGCCCCGGGGGGGTTGGCACAGATACGCAGTATTTT. Translated: CSARPGGVGTDTQYF.

The CDR3 DNA sequence: TGTGCCAGCAGTTACTCGGCTCGGACAGGTTGGGAGACCCAGTACTTC. Protein: CASSYSARTGWETQYF. This chain connects TRBV6-5 to TRBJ2-5; TRBD1 aligns across 7 bases. The V gene end was trimmed by 0 bases and the J gene end by 5 bases; junction bases not matched to a gene: 9. In germline, CDR1 is MNHEY, CDR2 SVGAGI. The CDR3 is 16 amino acids.

In this sample, this clonotype turned up many times. V is TRBV6-5 and J is TRBJ2-7; unclear D gene. The CDR3 is 16 amino acids. Germline loops: CDR1 MNHEY, CDR2 SVGAGI. V dropped 0 bases and J dropped 2 bases, with 14 bases sitting between them. CDR3 residues: CASSYSIGIGTYEQYF. The CDR3 DNA sequence: TGTGCCAGCAGTTACTCGATAGGGATTGGAACCTACGAGCAGTACTTC.

This clonotype was seen a handful of times. The V gene is TRBV5-1, the J gene TRBJ2-5; TRBD2 aligns across 8 bases. The V segment lost 0 bases and the J segment 5 bases; nucleotides outside the gene matches: 6. From germline, CDR1 is SGHRS and CDR2 YFSETQ. The CDR3 has 15 residues. CDR3 bases: TGCGCCAGCAGCTTGGGAGCGGGGGTACGTGAGACCCAGTACTTC. Translation gives CASSLGAGVRETQYF.

This clonotype has a count of ten or more. The chain is built from TRBV5-1 and TRBJ1-5, with D tentatively TRBD1 (5 bases). V was pared by 4 bases and J by 7 bases, with 15 bases between. The CDR3 spans 14 residues. CDR1 SGHRS and CDR2 YFSETQ come from the germline V gene. In DNA, the CDR3 is TGCGCCAGCAGCGTGGGGGGAAAAGGGCAGCCCCAGCATTTT. This gives the protein CASSVGGKGQPQHF.

The chain is built from TRBV7-2 and TRBJ1-5; possible D gene TRBD1, 5 bases. Germline V gene sequence: CDR1 SGHTA, CDR2 FQGNSA. Trimming took off 4 bases at V and 0 bases at J, with 10 bases between the two ends. The CDR3 spans 15 residues. Here the CDR3 DNA reads TGTGCCAGCAGCTGGGGGATAGATAGCAATCAGCCCCAGCATTTT. It encodes CASSWGIDSNQPQHF.

This clonotype was counted at least ten times. V gene TRBV12-5 combines with J gene TRBJ2-5; TRBD2 might be the D (6 bases). This CDR3 is 16 amino acids long. V was cut by 1 base and J by 2 bases, with 14 bases left in between. Germline values: CDR1 LGHNT, CDR2 FRNRAP. CDR3 in amino acids: CASGLDVAGGQETQYF. CDR3 in DNA: TGTGCTAGTGGTTTGGACGTCGCAGGAGGGCAAGAGACCCAGTACTTC.

The chain joins TRBV19 to TRBJ2-2; tentative D call: TRBD1 (6 bases). Between the trimmed V and J ends, which lost 4 bases and 8 bases, there was a span of 17 bases. This CDR3 contains 15 residues. From germline, CDR1 is LNHDA and CDR2 SQIVND (reference sequence). The CDR3 nucleotides are TGTGCCAGTAGTACCCCCGACAGGTTCTCTGGGGAGCTGTTTTTT. Protein product: CASSTPDRFSGELFF.

This clonotype was recorded many times. V and J are TRBV7-9 and TRBJ1-4; D gene unclear. The V and J ends lost 6 bases and 8 bases respectively, with 10 bases between them. The germline V gene encodes CDR1 SEHNR and CDR2 FQNEAQ (reference sequence). The CDR3 loop spans 12 amino acids. The CDR3 sequence is CASRFLQEKLFF. The CDR3 DNA reads TGTGCCAGCAGATTCTTACAGGAAAAACTGTTTTTT.

This clonotype was seen only a few times. The chain links TRBV5-1 to TRBJ2-6; 7 nucleotides align to TRBD1. The CDR3 has 19 residues. Germline V gene data show CDR1 as SGHRS and CDR2 as YFSETQ. The trim removed 4 bases at V and 0 bases at J, leaving 13 bases unmatched. The DNA of the CDR3 is TGCGCCAGCAGCCTCTACCCCGGGACAGATATCTCTGGGGCCAACGTCCTGACTTTC. This encodes CASSLYPGTDISGANVLTF.

This clonotype has more than one count but fewer than ten. The chain joins TRBV5-5 to TRBJ1-2, with D maybe TRBD1 (5 bases). The ends were cut back, 3 bases at V and 1 base at J, with 13 bases in the middle. CDR3 length: 15 amino acids. The germline gives CDR1 SGHKS, CDR2 YYEKEE (reference sequence). The DNA of the CDR3 is TGTGCCAGCAGCTCCCTGGGACGGAATAACTATGGCTACACCTTC. This gives the protein CASSSLGRNNYGYTF.

Many counts were recorded for this clonotype. V is TRBV20-1 and J is TRBJ1-1; 8 nucleotides match TRBD1. This CDR3 spans 15 amino acids. Germline V gene lookup returns CDR1 DFQATT and CDR2 SNEGSKA (reference sequence). With 0 bases clipped from V and 4 bases from J, the junction kept 7 bases outside the gene matches. Written as DNA, the CDR3 is TGCAGTGCTAGAGATTGGACAGGGCGCGCCACTGAAGCTTTCTTT. This gives the protein CSARDWTGRATEAFF.

In its sample, this clonotype was seen many times. The chain carries TRBV6-1 and TRBJ1-2, with 8 nucleotides matching TRBD1. The CDR3 contains 16 residues. Looked up from germline, CDR1 is MNHNS and CDR2 is SASEGT. After removal of 5 bases from V and 6 bases from J, the junction contained 14 bases not matched to a gene. CDR3 sequence: CASSNQGALSLDGYTF. For the CDR3, the DNA is TGTGCCAGCAGTAACCAGGGGGCGCTTAGTCTAGATGGCTACACCTTC.

This clonotype was counted many times. This chain connects TRBV20-1 to TRBJ2-7; 11 bases map to TRBD1. The V gene end was trimmed by 6 bases and the J gene end by 6 bases; junction bases not matched to a gene: 13. CDR1 DFQATT and CDR2 SNEGSKA come from the germline V gene (reference sequence). CDR3 length: 15 residues. In DNA, the CDR3 is TGCAGTGCCGATCCGGGACAGGGGGTCCTTGGCGAGCAGTACTTC. Translated: CSADPGQGVLGEQYF.

As regards this clonotype: No conserved phenylalanine or tryptophan is present at the end of the CDR3, so a read error is the likely explanation. The chain employs TRBV24-1 and TRBJ2-7; possible D gene TRBD1, 5 bases. Germline V gene lookup returns CDR1 KGHDR and CDR2 SFDVKD. The germline V and J ends were trimmed by 7 bases and 2 bases, with 14 bases remaining between them. The CDR3 is 14 residues long. CDR3: CATSGIQETYEQYS. The DNA for the CDR3 is TGTGCCACCAGCGGTATACAGGAAACCTACGAGCAGTACTCC.

The chain links TRBV5-6 to TRBJ1-2; 7 nucleotides agree with TRBD1. The CDR3 totals 13 residues. The V segment lost 2 bases and the J segment 7 bases; nucleotides outside the gene matches: 5. Germline lookup yields CDR1 SGHDT and CDR2 YYEEEE. The CDR3 spells CASSFGTVTGYTF. DNA of the CDR3: TGTGCCAGCAGCTTCGGGACAGTAACTGGCTACACCTTC.

This clonotype was detected ten times or more. V is TRBV2 and J is TRBJ1-4, with D possibly matching TRBD1 (5 bases). Trimming stripped 6 bases from V and 0 bases from J, with 11 bases between. The CDR3 runs to 15 residues. Germline CDR1 reads SNHLY; CDR2 reads FYNNEI. Here the CDR3 DNA reads TGTGCCAGCAGACAACAGGTAGCAACTAATGAAAAACTGTTTTTT. Translation: CASRQQVATNEKLFF.